The 13 T cell receptor beta chains below come from one sample, sequenced in a study of shared clonotypes between healthy human individuals (dated by TCRdb to 2019 to 2021). Library construction relied on the immunoSEQ multiplex PCR assay. Held by TCRdb, this immuneACCESS table contains in-frame sequences only and omits some clones. Under half of the omission traces to an unresolved V gene where checked; the cause of the rest is unknown. Here the sample has roughly 640,000 clones; approximately 97% occur a single time. The ten largest clones represent around 0.058% of the sample. Sequenced material: naive CD4+ T cells sorted from blood. Reading the label with the study, this specimen's cell subset or site is: CD45RA+ positively selected. These receptors were collected from a woman aged 30 to 39 in good health.

The chain employs TRBV6-5 and TRBJ1-5, with TRBD1 matching 8 bases. Unmatched junction bases numbered 5, after V lost 6 bases and J lost 4 bases. Germline lookup yields CDR1 MNHEY and CDR2 SVGAGI. The CDR3 length is 14 residues. CDR3 nucleotides: TGTGCCAGCAGCCCCGACAGGGGTAATCAGCCCCAGCATTTT. The encoded protein is CASSPDRGNQPQHF.

This rearrangement joins TRBV29-1 to TRBJ2-1; 14 bases match TRBD2. Germline V gene lookup returns CDR1 SQVTM and CDR2 ANQGSEA. V was pared by 6 bases and J by 9 bases, with 7 bases of the junction left unmatched. The CDR3 is 14 residues long. The CDR3: CSVPGLAGEGEQFF. CDR3 bases: TGCAGCGTACCGGGACTAGCGGGAGAGGGTGAGCAGTTCTTC.

This clone has only one observation. The rearrangement uses TRBV27 and TRBJ2-7; a possible D gene is TRBD1 (5 bases). Germline V gene data show CDR1 as MNHEY and CDR2 as SMNVEV (reference sequence). This CDR3 has 15 amino acids. Trimming cost V 6 bases and J 2 bases, with 17 bases left between them. Here the CDR3 reads CASRSGVDTTYEQYF. The CDR3 DNA reads TGTGCCAGCAGGTCAGGAGTGGACACTACCTACGAGCAGTACTTC.

The chain recombines TRBV9 with TRBJ1-5; the D is unclear. This CDR3 has 17 amino acids. Germline loops: CDR1 SGDLS, CDR2 YYNGEE. Trimming shortened V by 0 bases and J by 0 bases, and 13 bases separated the two germline ends. In nucleotides, the CDR3 is TGTGCCAGCAGCGTAGAGGGTAACCACTATAGCAATCAGCCCCAGCATTTT. Residues: CASSVEGNHYSNQPQHF.

The V gene is TRBV18, the J gene TRBJ2-3, with a tentative D call TRBD2 (5 bases). CDR1 KGHSH and CDR2 LQKENI come from the germline V gene. Trimming removed 5 bases from V and 4 bases from J, with 13 bases in between. The CDR3 runs 14 residues. CDR3 sequence: CASSARTVADTQYF. Here the CDR3 DNA reads TGTGCCAGCTCAGCGCGGACTGTGGCAGATACGCAGTATTTT. Filled out from reference TRBV18 and TRBJ2-3, the complete variable domain reads NAGVMQNPRHLVRRRGQEARLRCSPMKGHSHVYWYRQLPEEGLKFMVYLQKENIIDESGMPKERFSAEFPKEGPSILRIQQVVRGDSAAYFCASSARTVADTQYFGPGTRLTVL.

V and J are TRBV7-2 and TRBJ2-5, with D perhaps matching TRBD1 (5 bases). This CDR3 has 15 residues. V was clipped by 1 base and J by 3 bases, with 12 bases between them. Germline lookup yields CDR1 SGHTA and CDR2 FQGNSA. The CDR3 sequence is CASSLGPGREETQYF. The CDR3 DNA is TGTGCCAGCAGCTTAGGACCAGGCAGGGAAGAGACCCAGTACTTC.

This chain links TRBV28 with TRBJ2-2, with TRBD1 identical over 7 bases. The germline V gene encodes CDR1 MDHEN and CDR2 SYDVKM. The ends lost 8 bases at V and 0 bases at J; junction bases unmatched: 3. This CDR3 is 14 amino acids long. The CDR3 coding sequence is TGTGCCAGCCGTGACAGGGCGAACACCGGGGAGCTGTTTTTT. Its translation: CASRDRANTGELFF.

The rearrangement uses TRBV6-5 and TRBJ2-1; D is ambiguous. Germline V CDR1 and CDR2: MNHEY, SVGAGI. This CDR3 is built from 11 residues. The V end was cut by 6 bases, the J end by 5 bases, with 5 bases between. The CDR3 region is CASRGHNEQFF. The CDR3 DNA sequence: TGTGCCAGCAGAGGGCACAATGAGCAGTTCTTC.

This rearrangement joins TRBV19 to TRBJ2-7; possibly TRBD1 for D (6 bases). Germline CDR1 and CDR2: LNHDA and SQIVND (reference sequence). The CDR3 has 13 residues. Deletions cut 5 bases from V and 6 bases from J, with 14 bases between. The CDR3 DNA sequence: TGTGCCAGTAGTTCTGCAGGGGTGGGCGAGCAGTACTTC. Its translation is CASSSAGVGEQYF.

The sample holds one count of this clone. The gene calls are TRBV5-1 and TRBJ2-3; 14 positions agree with TRBD2. Germline CDR1 SGHRS, CDR2 YFSETQ. This CDR3 is 17 amino acids long. J gave up 0 bases and V 3 bases, and 3 bases lay outside the gene matches. CDR3 DNA: TGCGCCAGCAGCTCTGGACTAGCGGGAGGCAGCACAGATACGCAGTATTTT. The encoded protein is CASSSGLAGGSTDTQYF.

The rearrangement links TRBV4-1 to TRBJ1-1; perhaps TRBD1 as D (5 bases). The CDR3 consists of 15 residues. Germline assignment: CDR1 MGHRA and CDR2 YSYEKL. Trimming left V 4 bases short and J 1 base short, with 13 bases between. CDR3 sequence: CASSPHTGTNTEAFF. The CDR3 coding sequence is TGCGCCAGCAGCCCTCATACCGGGACGAACACTGAAGCTTTCTTT.

The chain joins TRBV7-2 to TRBJ2-2; weak D call: TRBD1 (6 bases). V lost 5 bases and J 0 bases, leaving 16 bases between the germline ends. Germline-derived CDR1 and CDR2 are SGHTA and FQGNSA. The CDR3 sequence is 17 residues long. The CDR3 spells CASSPYRTETNTGELFF. CDR3 bases: TGTGCCAGCAGCCCCTACCGGACAGAAACGAACACCGGGGAGCTGTTTTTT.

The rearrangement links TRBV30 to TRBJ2-3; tentatively, D is TRBD2 (5 bases). CDR1 and CDR2 from the germline V gene are GTSNPN and SVGIG (reference sequence). CDR3 length equals 15 residues. Trimming left V 0 bases short and J 0 bases short, with 10 bases between. The DNA for the CDR3 is TGTGCCTGGAGTGTATCTGGCGGGAGCACAGATACGCAGTATTTT. It is translated as CAWSVSGGSTDTQYF.